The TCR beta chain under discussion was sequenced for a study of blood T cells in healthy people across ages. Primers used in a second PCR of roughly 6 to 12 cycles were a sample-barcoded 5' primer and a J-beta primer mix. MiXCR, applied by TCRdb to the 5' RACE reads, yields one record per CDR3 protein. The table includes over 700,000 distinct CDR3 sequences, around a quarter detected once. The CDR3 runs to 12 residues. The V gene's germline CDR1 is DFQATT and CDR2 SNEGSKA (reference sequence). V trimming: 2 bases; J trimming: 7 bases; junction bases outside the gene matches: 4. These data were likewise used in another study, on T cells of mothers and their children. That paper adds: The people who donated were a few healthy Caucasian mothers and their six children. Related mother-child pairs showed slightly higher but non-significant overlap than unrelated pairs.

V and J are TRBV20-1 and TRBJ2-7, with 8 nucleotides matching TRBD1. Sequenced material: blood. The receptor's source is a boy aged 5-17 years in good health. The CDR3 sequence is CSARWRQGEQYF. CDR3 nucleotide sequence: TGCAGTGCTAGATGGAGACAGGGGGAGCAGTACTTC.